This TCR beta chain was found in a study of OX40 agonist ivuxolimab in advanced cancers. On the study more broadly: The study enrolled dose-escalation patients with hepatocellular carcinoma, melanoma, renal cell or head and neck cancer. Males comprised 82.7% of the group, whose mean age was approximately 60 years (range roughly 20 to 85). Study conclusions and caveats: Certain nonresponders likewise exhibited a low normalized T-cell clonal expansion. Blood T cells, both CD4+ and CD8+, expanded clonally by week 6 at 0.1 to 3.0 mg/kg.

There are 12 residues in the CDR3. CDR1 and CDR2 from the germline V gene are PRHDT and FYEKMQ (reference sequence). Trimming removed 9 bases from V and 5 bases from J; junction bases left unmatched: 6. Using immunoSEQ multiplex PCR, the repertoire was profiled, and TCRdb retains in-frame clones only, with some absent. The table has some 20,000 clones, approximately 87% seen once. Concerning this clone itself: The antigen remains unidentified.

The genes are TRBV13 and TRBJ2-7; 8 bases are shared with TRBD1. Material: CD4+ or CD8+ T cells sorted from blood, obtained in a trial of the OX40 agonist ivuxolimab. The sequence derives from an adult with an advanced solid tumor such as melanoma, head and neck, liver or kidney cancer. CDR3 coding DNA: TGTGCCAGTAAAGGACAGGGAGACGAGCAGTACTTC. This encodes CASKGQGDEQYF.